This T cell receptor beta chain came from a study of cytomegalovirus exposure and HLA in healthy donors (dated by TCRdb to the late 2010s). Study-level background: An earlier analysis of roughly 500 of the donors reported 250 to 350 Gb of sequence data and 117 million unique TCR beta sequences obtained from around 170 million T cells. An early release covering 550 to 700 HLA-typed donors comprised about 290 gigabases of sequencing data and around 86 million unique TCR sequences. The genetic ancestry cluster associated with self-reported Caucasian donors included about four fifths of the roughly 410 genotyped donors. The study aimed to test whether signatures of past pathogen exposure could be identified by cataloging public T cell receptors. The T cell repertoires of 670 or so subjects were profiled by immunosequencing and related to cytomegalovirus serostatus. A separate validation cohort of roughly 110 different subjects was used in addition to the approximately 700-subject first cohort. To predict cytomegalovirus infection status, the study brought together high-throughput TCR immunosequencing, statistical association of individual TCRs with disease status, and machine learning. To study patterns of TCR occurrence, a later analysis re-analyzed previously published TCR beta repertoires from 666 donors and added high-resolution HLA genotyping. Rather than using new phenotypic data, the later analysis identified candidate immune exposures from TCR beta sequences and from how often those sequences occurred across donors. In an earlier analysis of more than 550 of the donors, high-throughput TCR beta sequencing was used to judge whether each TCR beta V gene segment behaved as functional or pseudogenic. Donor age, sex, ethnicity and CMV serostatus were compiled alongside the repertoire data. Genome-wide SNP genotypes for about 60% of the 666 donors were used in a later genetic analysis, which treated that subset as a discovery cohort. Every repertoire in the discovery cohort had been generated on one and the same sequencing platform. HLA typing included class I and class II loci at four-digit resolution. Typing coverage differed by locus: A, B, C, DRB1 and DQB1 were typed in about 629-640 donors, DQA1 in about 500, DPA1 in 606, and DPB1 in around 490. Roughly five DR-DQ haplotypes were treated as single units for association and clustering because of strong linkage in the cohort. On average, roughly 200,000 unique TCR beta nucleotide sequences were sequenced per donor among 300 to 500 genotyped donors of the cohort, with roughly 20% of those sequences being non-productive. The paper as a whole reports these results and caveats: A further reported finding was that TCR beta sequences accurately predicted the HLA-A and HLA-B alleles for most subjects in the first cohort. In a later analysis, HLA-associated TCR beta chains were found to be more clonally expanded and to have lower generation probabilities than equally common non-associated chains. In a later analysis, several top co-occurrence clusters were reported to appear linked to parvovirus B19, influenza, CMV and Epstein-Barr virus. CMV serostatus was the only immune exposure information available for the cohort. Compared with the 666-donor mean, donors in an Asian-associated ancestry cluster had fewer N-insertions in productive TCRs, according to a later genetic analysis. The earlier analysis of fewer than 750 of the donors excluded roughly 17 rarely observed V segments, including chromosome 9 orphons, because counts were too low. Presence/absence analyses assumed roughly uniform sequencing depth across donors, an assumption that may not hold. A cluster of highly shared sequence variants was judged likely to be a technical artifact of the sequencing pipeline. At a false discovery rate of 0.05, a later analysis linked about 16,000 TCR beta sequences to specific HLA alleles. When HLA alleles, especially DR and DQ, strongly co-occurred, attributing TCR associations to individual alleles was difficult. In a later analysis, the rate of TCR association differed among HLA loci, with DRB1 alleles having the most associated TCRs and HLA-C alleles having the fewest. Most CMV-associated TCR beta chains appeared to be HLA-restricted in a later analysis, and the HLA associations seemed to be driven largely by CMV exposure. Most TCR sequences were seen in very few donors, while some public TCRs were found in many individuals. In a later genetic analysis, a missense DCLRE1C variant was associated with V-gene and J-gene trimming of TCR beta chains, and the association was replicated in an independent cohort. In an earlier analysis of roughly 560 of the donors, most TCR beta V segments were observed in productive rearrangements about 90% or about 30% of the time, broadly matching IMGT annotations. In the study, around 150 TCR beta chains were listed as associated with cytomegalovirus. HLA typing was unavailable for some donors at each locus, so association tests used only the typed subset. Only TCR beta chains were sequenced in this cohort, and the absence of alpha or paired-chain data limited detectable features. Three of the identified cytomegalovirus-associated TCR beta chains were confirmed in vitro to be specific for cytomegalovirus antigens. According to the authors, the approach could potentially be generalized to other disease states and immunological phenotypes. The classifier was reported to diagnose cytomegalovirus status with high specificity and sensitivity in both the original and validation cohorts. Correlated functional status among segregating V segments might be attributable to linkage disequilibrium, but an unknown experimental factor could not be ruled out. Some IMGT-functional V segments, including TRBV6-2 and TRBV6-3, could not be distinguished by the 87-base-pair reads and were therefore excluded.

Trimming at the junction amounts to 2 bases on V and 6 bases on J, and the germline ends lie 5 bases apart. In the germline V gene, CDR1 corresponds to WSHSY and CDR2 to SAAADI. The CDR3 starts with the cysteine, ends with the phenylalanine, and has 11 residues. Only the CDR3 DNA stays, 33 bases, in frame from base 1. On this clone: The target of this receptor is not known. No base quality information exists; no much larger clone differs at one position.

The cohort was made up of under 800 healthy bone marrow donors. All cohort members were sampled while nominally healthy, although unrecorded immune exposures were likely present. The donor was CMV seropositive and belonged to the group of 250 to 300 seropositive cohort members. A peripheral blood sample was collected from each donor, and TCR beta sequencing was performed on peripheral blood mononuclear cells. Genomic DNA was extracted from the blood cell samples with the Qiagen DNeasy Blood Extraction Kit. Library preparation was by the immunoSEQ multiplex PCR assay. For the multiplex PCR, a mixture combining 60 forward primers for TCR Vbeta segments and 13 reverse primers for TCR Jbeta segments was used. The CDR3 region of rearranged TCR beta genes was amplified from genomic DNA by a multiplex PCR assay. Amplified TCR beta libraries were sequenced as 87-base-pair reads on the Illumina HiSeq System. For the original study's pipeline: A later analysis counted about 80 million unique TCR beta chains across the 500 to 850 repertoires, and roughly 10 million of these chains were shared by at least two donors. To remove PCR and sequencing errors, raw reads were error-corrected and collapsed into unique sequences using a nearest-neighbor algorithm that merged closely related sequences. CDR3 sequences were aligned to IMGT reference sequences to assign V, D and J gene segments. For a sequence to be retained, a match of at least six nucleotides was required to both a V gene segment and a J gene segment. Rearrangements were classified as productive when the CDR3 lacked stop codons and remained in frame with V and J, and all other rearrangements were classified as non-productive. CDR3 was defined according to IMGT convention as the region running from the second conserved V-encoded cysteine to the conserved J-encoded phenylalanine. Sequences without an unambiguous match to a single V gene segment were excluded from the earlier analysis of almost 600 of the donors. An earlier analysis of about 590 of the donors classified V segments as functional when productive rearrangements were above 56.7% and as segregating when the standard deviation between donors was above 5%. A statistical classification framework was developed to diagnose cytomegalovirus status using the catalog of TCR beta chain sequences. In a later analysis, V and J genes were assigned by comparing TCR nucleotide sequences against IMGT/GENE-DB human TR gene sequences. The TCRdist pipeline was used in a later analysis to assign CDR3 sequences and most-parsimonious VDJ recombination scenarios. A later analysis defined each TCR beta chain by its CDR3 amino acid sequence plus V-gene family, and excluded reads lacking a unique V-gene family. In a later analysis, nearly 600 highly shared, low-generation-probability nucleotide sequences were removed to address suspected cross-contamination and a sequencing artifact. For each public chain, a later analysis derived a clonal expansion index from normalized ranks of inferred template counts within each repertoire. A later analysis computed generation probabilities with a VDJ recombination model fitted to out-of-frame rearrangements, and checked the results against IGoR. In a later analysis, TCR-TCR, TCR-HLA and TCR-CMV co-occurrence was scored with hypergeometric tests, and a repertoire-size bias correction was applied to TCR pairs. In a later analysis, false discovery rates were estimated by permuting HLA or CMV assignments 20 times. A later analysis grouped co-occurring TCRs with DBSCAN, adding TCRdist sequence similarity when clustering within HLA-allele-positive subsets. Repertoires with fewer than 30,000 or more than 120,000 public chains were left out of co-occurrence clustering, as were a handful of repertoires with anomalous nucleotide sharing. TCRdb limited this immuneACCESS table to in-frame rearrangements with V and J called. A share of clones is missing; checked studies link under half to unresolved V genes, and the rest is unexplained. The V and J calls and clone size are taken from that table; D and trimming were inferred from the DNA. Counted in this sample were around 170,000 clones; roughly 82% of them appeared once. About 2.6% of the sample is held by the ten biggest clonotypes.

The V and J segments used are TRBV10-2 and TRBJ2-7, with the D gene call left open. What was sequenced was PBMCs. The TCR originated in a woman aged 45 to 65 in good health and CMV-seropositive. The CDR3 corresponds to CASSEVREQYF. DNA sequence: TGCGCCAGCAGTGAGGTCCGCGAGCAGTACTTC.